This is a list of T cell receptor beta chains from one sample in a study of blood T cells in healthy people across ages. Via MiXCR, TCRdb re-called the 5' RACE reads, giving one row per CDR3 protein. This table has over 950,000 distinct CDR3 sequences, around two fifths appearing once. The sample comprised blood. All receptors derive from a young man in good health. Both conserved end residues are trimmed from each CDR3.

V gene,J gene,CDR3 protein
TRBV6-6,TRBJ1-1,ASSYGGRMNTEAF
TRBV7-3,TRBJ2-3,ASSLMSGDTDTQY
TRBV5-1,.,ASSLLGQGAYEQY
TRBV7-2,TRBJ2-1,ASRTYEGKYNERF
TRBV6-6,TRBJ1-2,ASSYSSGADGYT
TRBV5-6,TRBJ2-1,ASTFRLKAQF
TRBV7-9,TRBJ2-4,ASSLRSNIQY
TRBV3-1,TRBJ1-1,ASSQEVGEGTEAF
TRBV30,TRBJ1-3,AWKQGSGNTIY
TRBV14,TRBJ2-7,ASSRFGAGESYEQY
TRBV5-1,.,ASSKDSLTYEQY
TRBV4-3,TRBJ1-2,ASSRTDQGAFGYT